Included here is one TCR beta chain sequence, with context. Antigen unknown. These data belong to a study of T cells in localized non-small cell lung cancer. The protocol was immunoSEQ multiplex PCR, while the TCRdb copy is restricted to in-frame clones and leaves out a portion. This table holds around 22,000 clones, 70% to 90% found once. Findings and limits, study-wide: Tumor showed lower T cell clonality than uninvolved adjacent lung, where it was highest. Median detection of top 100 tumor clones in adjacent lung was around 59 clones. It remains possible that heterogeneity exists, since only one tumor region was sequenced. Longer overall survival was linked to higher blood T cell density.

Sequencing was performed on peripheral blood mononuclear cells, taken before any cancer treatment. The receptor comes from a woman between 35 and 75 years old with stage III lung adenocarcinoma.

In nucleotides, the CDR3 is TGTGCCAGCAGTACGGGACATCACACAGATACGCAGTATTTT. This encodes CASSTGHHTDTQYF. The chain uses TRBV6-4 and TRBJ2-3; TRBD1 is a possible D gene (6 bases). The V end lost 5 bases, the J end lost 2 bases, and 11 bases lay between the germline ends. The CDR3 loop spans 14 amino acids. Germline V gene sequence: CDR1 MRHNA, CDR2 SNTAGT.